The 6 T cell receptor beta chains given below trace back to one sample, sequenced in a study of blood T cell repertoires in COVID-19. Produced via immunoSEQ multiplex PCR; TCRdb's table is partial and in-frame only. The sample carries some 240,000 clones, more than 65% recorded once. Sequenced: peripheral blood. The receptor set was obtained from a man aged 50 or older with active or convalescent COVID-19.

The chain combines TRBV7-9 with TRBJ2-7; maybe TRBD1 (6 bases). V shed 2 bases and J shed 5 bases, with 10 bases lying between them. Germline V CDR1 and CDR2: SEHNR, FQNEAQ (reference sequence). This CDR3 is 13 amino acids long. The CDR3 sequence: CASSLSRTDEQYF. The CDR3 DNA follows: TGTGCCAGCAGCTTAAGTCGGACAGACGAGCAGTACTTC.

This clone was seen a single time. The chain recombines TRBV19 with TRBJ1-1, with 9 bases identical to TRBD1. CDR3 length equals 20 residues. Germline V gives CDR1 LNHDA, CDR2 SQIVND (reference sequence). The J segment lost 0 bases and the V segment lost 6 bases, leaving 20 bases of the junction unmatched. The CDR3 here is CASRSINLRGTGTLNTEAFF. CDR3 nucleotides: TGTGCCAGTAGATCTATAAACTTACGGGGGACAGGGACCTTGAACACTGAAGCTTTCTTT. Supplemented by reference TRBV19 and TRBJ1-1, the full variable domain reads DGGITQSPKYLFRKEGQNVTLSCEQNLNHDAMYWYRQDPGQGLRLIYYSQIVNDFQKGDIAEGYSVSREKKESFPLTVTSAQKNPTAFYLCASRSINLRGTGTLNTEAFFGQGTRLTVV.

The chain combines TRBV11-2 with TRBJ2-3, with unresolved D. From germline, CDR1 is SGHAT and CDR2 FQNNGV. Deletions cut 2 bases from V and 0 bases from J, with 9 bases between. The CDR3 is 15 residues long. Here the CDR3 reads CASSLWVGSTDTQYF. DNA for the CDR3: TGTGCCAGCAGCTTATGGGTCGGGAGCACAGATACGCAGTATTTT.

DNA of the CDR3: TGTGCCAGTAGTATCGGGTGGGGGCCCTCCTACAATGAGCAGTTCTTC. Translated: CASSIGWGPSYNEQFF. This sequence joins TRBV19 and TRBJ2-1; tentative D call: TRBD1 (6 bases). Germline-derived CDR1 and CDR2 are LNHDA and SQIVND (reference sequence). Trimming took 3 bases from V and 0 from J, leaving 12 bases between them. This CDR3 contains 16 residues.

This sequence joins TRBV9 and TRBJ1-2; D is unclear. The CDR3 has 13 residues. Looked up from germline, CDR1 is SGDLS and CDR2 is YYNGEE. Trimming pared 3 bases from V and 6 bases from J, leaving 12 bases between. The CDR3: CASSGGRSDGYTF. The CDR3 DNA follows: TGTGCCAGCAGCGGTGGGAGGTCGGATGGCTACACCTTC.

The gene calls are TRBV27 and TRBJ2-7; 11 positions match TRBD1. Looked up from germline, CDR1 is MNHEY and CDR2 is SMNVEV (reference sequence). The V segment lost 3 bases and the J segment 0 bases; nucleotides outside the gene matches: 1. The CDR3 length is 15 residues. The DNA of the CDR3 is TGTGCCAGCAGTTTCGGGACAGGGGGCTCCTACGAGCAGTACTTC. This sequence encodes CASSFGTGGSYEQYF.